The 9 T cell receptor beta chains below were found in one sample sequenced in a study of blood T cells in healthy people across ages. Through a sample-barcoded 5' primer and a J-beta primer mix, a second PCR was run for roughly 7 to 11 cycles. TCRdb analysed the 5' RACE reads with MiXCR anew, one entry per CDR3 protein. The table records 450,000 to 700,000 distinct CDR3 sequences, 25% to 30% of them present only once. Sequenced input: blood. These receptors all stem from a woman in her seventies in good health.

The chain has TRBV18 and TRBJ2-7, with TRBD1 matching over 7 bases. CDR3 length equals 16 residues. V trimming: 0 bases; J trimming: 6 bases; junction bases outside the gene matches: 11. In germline, CDR1 is KGHSH, CDR2 LQKENI. CDR3 protein: CASSPPSRGGEGEQYF. CDR3 in DNA: TGTGCCAGCTCACCACCGAGTCGAGGGGGCGAAGGCGAGCAGTACTTC. Based on the CDR3 plus reference TRBV18 and TRBJ2-7, the full variable domain is NAGVMQNPRHLVRRRGQEARLRCSPMKGHSHVYWYRQLPEEGLKFMVYLQKENIIDESGMPKERFSAEFPKEGPSILRIQQVVRGDSAAYFCASSPPSRGGEGEQYFGPGTRLTVT.

This clonotype was counted a few times. This rearrangement joins TRBV18 to TRBJ2-1, with D possibly being TRBD1 or TRBD2 (6 bases each). In germline, CDR1 is KGHSH, CDR2 LQKENI. The CDR3 totals 15 residues. Trimming took 3 bases from V and 8 from J, leaving 17 bases between them. The chain's CDR3 is CASSPPGALRDEQFF. Here the CDR3 DNA reads TGTGCCAGCTCACCGCCGGGGGCCCTTAGGGATGAGCAGTTCTTC.

This chain links TRBV20-1 with TRBJ2-5; no clear D gene. This CDR3 comprises 13 residues. The V end was cut by 0 bases, the J end by 5 bases, with 10 bases between. The V gene's germline CDR1 is DFQATT and CDR2 SNEGSKA (reference sequence). CDR3 DNA sequence: TGCAGTGCTAGAGATTTTCCATGGGAGACCCAGTACTTC. Translated: CSARDFPWETQYF.

This chain uses TRBV29-1 with TRBJ2-3; TRBD2 aligns across 11 bases. The V gene end was trimmed by 4 bases and the J gene end by 2 bases; junction bases not matched to a gene: 2. Germline values: CDR1 SQVTM, CDR2 ANQGSEA. The CDR3 runs 14 residues. The CDR3 is CSVGLAGITDTQYF. In DNA form, the CDR3 reads TGCAGCGTTGGACTAGCGGGGATCACAGATACGCAGTATTTT.

Remarks on this clonotype: Sequence at one end of the junction differs from germline and may be a read error. The chain has TRBV4-1 and TRBJ1-2; no definite D call. Germline V gene lookup returns CDR1 MGHRA and CDR2 YSYEKL. The CDR3 covers 15 residues. CDR3 sequence (DNA): TGCGCCAGCGGCCAATTATTGGGAGGGAACTATGGCTACACCTTC. It specifies CASGQLLGGNYGYTF.

This clonotype was found a few times. V is TRBV12-3 or TRBV12-4 and J is TRBJ1-6, with a tentative D call TRBD1 (6 bases). Trimming stripped 5 bases from V and 10 bases from J, with 12 bases between. The CDR3 sequence is 13 residues long. CDR3 in amino acids: CASSLGDTSPLHF. The CDR3 DNA sequence: TGTGCCAGCAGTCTGGGGGACACCTCACCCCTCCACTTT.

There are a few counts of this clonotype. The V gene is TRBV12-3 or TRBV12-4, the J gene TRBJ1-6; no clear D gene. The CDR3 loop spans 13 amino acids. The V end was cut by 7 bases, the J end by 9 bases, with 13 bases between. This CDR3 is CASNTESGSPLHF. The CDR3 bases are TGTGCCAGCAACACAGAATCAGGTTCACCCCTCCACTTT.

About this clonotype: One end of the junction is discordant with germline, which a read error may explain. CDR3 coding DNA: TGTGCCGGCAGCTTAACGTATTCAGATACGCAGTATTTT. This gives the protein CAGSLTYSDTQYF. This chain joins TRBV7-2 and TRBJ2-3; D remains unclear. This CDR3 has 13 residues. The germline V gene has CDR1 SGHTA and CDR2 FQGNSA.

This chain joins TRBV27 and TRBJ2-5; 7 bases match TRBD1. This CDR3 has 15 amino acids. Germline lookup yields CDR1 MNHEY and CDR2 SMNVEV (reference sequence). Trimming removed 5 bases from V and 9 bases from J; junction bases left unmatched: 15. Here the CDR3 reads CASSPPPPGTVSQYF. CDR3 coding DNA: TGTGCCAGCAGTCCTCCACCCCCGGGGACAGTTTCCCAGTACTTC.